The 22 T cell receptor beta chains reported below all come from one sample, sequenced in a study of blood T cell repertoires in COVID-19. Assay used: immunoSEQ multiplex PCR; TCRdb lists only in-frame clones, some missing. The sample lists some 150,000 clones, around 91% occurring once. Sequencing was carried out using PBMCs or T cells enriched from blood (not recorded which). Receptors were obtained from a young woman who had recovered from COVID-19.

This clone was seen a handful of times. This sequence joins TRBV5-4 and TRBJ2-7, with TRBD2 as a possible D gene (6 bases). This CDR3 region has 14 residues. The germline V gene has CDR1 SGHNT and CDR2 YYREEE (reference sequence). Trimming stripped 4 bases from V and 2 bases from J, with 13 bases between. CDR3 in amino acids: CASSRLDPAYEQYF. DNA of the CDR3: TGTGCCAGCAGCCGACTAGATCCCGCCTACGAGCAGTACTTC.

The chain carries TRBV6-4 and TRBJ1-1; D gene ambiguous. The V and J ends lost 3 bases and 4 bases respectively, with 9 bases between them. In germline, CDR1 is MRHNA, CDR2 SNTAGT. The CDR3 loop spans 13 amino acids. As DNA, the CDR3 is TGTGCCAGCAGTGAAGCAACGGGCACTGAAGCTTTCTTT. Its protein is CASSEATGTEAFF.

The chain recombines TRBV10-3 with TRBJ1-2; the D is unclear. The CDR3 has 14 residues. Per germline, CDR1 ENHRY and CDR2 SYGVKD. Trimming removed 10 bases at V and 3 bases at J, with 18 bases between. The CDR3 DNA reads as TGTGCCACCTTCCAAGAGGCGCGGGACTATGGCTACACCTTC. Its translation: CATFQEARDYGYTF.

The rearrangement joins TRBV6-5 to TRBJ1-1; D is unresolved. Germline values: CDR1 MNHEY, CDR2 SVGAGI. CDR3 length equals 14 residues. Trimming removed 2 bases at V and 4 bases at J, with 11 bases between. CDR3 sequence reads: CASSYGISGTEAFF. Written as DNA, the CDR3 is TGTGCCAGCAGTTACGGGATTAGCGGCACTGAAGCTTTCTTT.

This chain links TRBV28 with TRBJ2-3, with a tentative D call TRBD2 (6 bases). Trimming took off 4 bases at V and 5 bases at J, with 10 bases between the two ends. Germline V CDR1 and CDR2: MDHEN, SYDVKM. The CDR3 is made up of 13 amino acids. CDR3 amino acids: CASSSGGRDTQYF. DNA for the CDR3: TGTGCCAGCAGTTCCGGAGGGAGAGATACGCAGTATTTT.

The genes are TRBV29-1 and TRBJ1-2; no firm D call. Germline V lookup: CDR1 SQVTM, CDR2 ANQGSEA. Trimming removed 3 bases at V and 2 bases at J, with 10 bases between. CDR3 size: 13 residues. The CDR3 sequence: CSVDTGVNYGYTF. CDR3 in DNA: TGCAGCGTTGATACGGGTGTCAACTATGGCTACACCTTC.

This chain links TRBV4-1 with TRBJ1-5, with no clear D. Germline lookup yields CDR1 MGHRA and CDR2 YSYEKL. Trimming took off 1 base at V and 5 bases at J, with 12 bases between the two ends. There are 15 residues in the CDR3. This CDR3 reads CASSQVIQTYQPQHF. The DNA of the CDR3 is TGCGCCAGCAGCCAAGTAATCCAGACATATCAGCCCCAGCATTTT.

This clone was seen more than once but under ten times. The rearrangement uses TRBV7-9 and TRBJ1-3, with D hard to call. Per germline, CDR1 SEHNR and CDR2 FQNEAQ (reference sequence). V was pared by 3 bases and J by 0 bases, with 9 bases between. The CDR3 loop spans 15 amino acids. The CDR3 nucleotides read TGTGCCAGCAGCTTCGGTGATGACTCTGGAAACACCATATATTTT. Protein sequence: CASSFGDDSGNTIYF.

V usage is TRBV20-1 and J usage is TRBJ2-7; a possible D gene is TRBD1 (6 bases). The CDR3 is 11 residues long. The germline V and J ends were trimmed by 7 bases and 4 bases, with 11 bases remaining between them. The germline CDR1 and CDR2 sequences are DFQATT and SNEGSKA (reference sequence). The CDR3 is CSVTDRYEQYF. In DNA, the CDR3 is TGCAGTGTCACGGACAGATACGAGCAGTACTTC.

The chain employs TRBV14 and TRBJ1-2; TRBD1 is a possible D gene (6 bases). Germline V gene sequence: CDR1 SGHDN, CDR2 FVKESK. V was trimmed by 3 bases and J by 6 bases, leaving 20 bases between them. The CDR3 is made up of 16 amino acids. The CDR3 sequence is CASSHTGFRTENGYTF. The DNA of the CDR3 is TGTGCCAGCAGCCATACAGGGTTTCGCACCGAGAATGGCTACACCTTC.

V and J are TRBV7-8 and TRBJ2-2; a possible D gene is TRBD1 (5 bases). V gave up 5 bases and J gave up 4 bases, with 11 bases separating them. CDR3 length equals 14 residues. The germline CDR1 and CDR2 sequences are SGHVS and FQNEAQ. The CDR3 loop reads CASSIGQITGELFF. The CDR3 region has the DNA TGTGCCAGCAGCATCGGACAAATCACCGGGGAGCTGTTTTTT.

This clone has a single count. This rearrangement joins TRBV28 to TRBJ2-5; 7 nucleotides line up with TRBD2. Germline V gene data show CDR1 as MDHEN and CDR2 as SYDVKM. The CDR3 has 14 residues. V dropped 4 bases and J dropped 1; count of bases not matched to a gene: 3. The CDR3: CASSSLAAQETQYF. The CDR3 nucleotides are TGTGCCAGCAGTTCTCTAGCGGCCCAAGAGACCCAGTACTTC.

This clone was picked up one time. The genes are TRBV5-4 and TRBJ1-1; no clear D gene. The CDR3 extends over 11 amino acids. Germline CDR1 is SGHNT and CDR2 is YYREEE (reference sequence). V was cut by 6 bases and J by 4 bases, with 7 bases left in between. This CDR3 reads CASTRGTEAFF. The CDR3 DNA sequence: TGTGCCAGCACCCGGGGCACTGAAGCTTTCTTT.

The V and J genes are TRBV6-5 and TRBJ2-1, with D maybe TRBD1 (5 bases). V was clipped by 7 bases and J by 6 bases, with 16 bases between them. Germline V gene data show CDR1 as MNHEY and CDR2 as SVGAGI. The CDR3 totals 14 residues. The CDR3 DNA is TGTGCCAGCACCTCGTTGGGGCGTCCCAATGAGCAGTTCTTC. It is translated as CASTSLGRPNEQFF.

In its sample, this clone was seen once. The J gene is TRBJ2-7, the V gene TRBV2; TRBD1 is a possible D gene (7 bases). The V and J ends lost 8 bases and 5 bases respectively, with 16 bases between them. CDR3 length: 13 residues. Germline assignment: CDR1 SNHLY and CDR2 FYNNEI. In nucleotides, the CDR3 is TGTGCCAGCGCGGGACAGAGCTGGAACGAGCAGTACTTC. Translating gives CASAGQSWNEQYF.

The chain is built from TRBV6-6 and TRBJ2-1, with TRBD2 matching over 9 bases. The germline gives CDR1 MNHNY, CDR2 SVGAGI (reference sequence). CDR3 length: 19 amino acids. V lost 5 bases, J lost 1 base, and 15 bases stayed unmatched. CDR3 region: CASSRWGASGVSSYNEQFF. As DNA, the CDR3 is TGTGCCAGCAGTCGATGGGGGGCTAGCGGGGTTTCTTCCTACAATGAGCAGTTCTTC.

The rearrangement joins TRBV10-3 to TRBJ2-7, with 9 nucleotides matching TRBD1. CDR3 size: 13 residues. Trimming removed 10 bases from V and 3 bases from J; junction bases left unmatched: 7. Looked up from germline, CDR1 is ENHRY and CDR2 is SYGVKD. The CDR3 protein is CATTQGADYEQYF. CDR3 nucleotides: TGTGCCACTACACAGGGGGCCGACTACGAGCAGTACTTC.

The chain recombines TRBV7-8 with TRBJ2-3; maybe TRBD1 (5 bases). V gave up 5 bases and J gave up 3 bases, with 9 bases separating them. The CDR3 length is 13 residues. The germline V gene has CDR1 SGHVS and CDR2 FQNEAQ. CDR3 region: CASSPQGTDTQYF. CDR3 coding DNA: TGTGCCAGCAGCCCGCAGGGTACAGATACGCAGTATTTT.

The V and J genes are TRBV10-2 and TRBJ2-7; TRBD2 is a possible D gene (6 bases). The length of the CDR3 is 15 residues. Trimming removed 4 bases at V and 1 base at J, with 14 bases between. Germline V CDR1 and CDR2: WSHSY, SAAADI. As DNA, the CDR3 is TGCGCCAGCAGTGGCCGAGGGGCGGGGTCCTACGAGCAGTACTTC. Its protein is CASSGRGAGSYEQYF.

The J gene is TRBJ2-3, the V gene TRBV27; 8 bases are shared with TRBD1. CDR1 is MNHEY, CDR2 SMNVEV, per germline (reference sequence). Unmatched junction bases numbered 7, after V lost 6 bases and J lost 5 bases. The CDR3 covers 14 residues. The CDR3 DNA is TGTGCCAGCAGGTCACTACAGGGGGAAGATACGCAGTATTTT. Translated: CASRSLQGEDTQYF.

The rearrangement links TRBV28 to TRBJ1-5; the match to TRBD1 covers 7 bases. The germline V gene encodes CDR1 MDHEN and CDR2 SYDVKM. The CDR3 sequence is 17 residues long. Unmatched junction bases numbered 10, after V lost 3 bases and J lost 2 bases. This CDR3 reads CASSFNQGGWGNQPQHF. The CDR3 coding sequence is TGTGCCAGCAGTTTTAACCAGGGGGGATGGGGCAATCAGCCCCAGCATTTT. Variable domain in full (rest from reference TRBV28 and TRBJ1-5): DVKVTQSSRYLVKRTGEKVFLECVQDMDHENMFWYRQDPGLGLRLIYFSYDVKMKEKGDIPEGYSVSREKKERFSLILESASTNQTSMYLCASSFNQGGWGNQPQHFGDGTRLSIL.

This chain uses TRBV11-3 with TRBJ2-2, with TRBD2 matching over 7 bases. Losses at the gene ends were 5 bases for V and 9 bases for J; bases not matched to a gene: 9. The CDR3 length is 14 residues. Germline V gene sequence: CDR1 SGHNT, CDR2 YENEEA. The CDR3 sequence is CASSPRSGPRELFF. In DNA, the CDR3 is TGTGCCAGCAGCCCGCGTAGCGGGCCCCGGGAGCTGTTTTTT.